These 31 T cell receptor beta chains were all obtained from the same sample, sequenced in a study of cytomegalovirus exposure and HLA in healthy donors. PCR amplification relied on 60 Vbeta primers (plus 13 Jbeta primers). Clones were sequenced by immunoSEQ multiplex PCR, and TCRdb holds only the in-frame ones, with some missing. The repertoire includes about 140,000 clones, roughly 77% of them detected once, and 3.1% sits in the top ten. Material: PBMCs. These receptors all come from a female donor in good health and CMV-seronegative.

This clone occurred a few times. The rearrangement uses TRBV7-9 and TRBJ2-1; D is ambiguous. V lost 4 bases and J lost 3, with 10 bases in between. Germline-derived CDR1 and CDR2 are SEHNR and FQNEAQ (reference sequence). This CDR3 is built from 14 residues. CDR3 coding DNA: TGTGCCAGCAGCTCCCGCTATGACTACAATGAGCAGTTCTTC. It specifies CASSSRYDYNEQFF.

The chain recombines TRBV18 with TRBJ1-1; tentatively, D is TRBD1 (5 bases). The CDR3 spans 14 residues. With 2 bases removed from V and 4 bases from J, the gap between germline ends came to 11 bases. The germline V gene encodes CDR1 KGHSH and CDR2 LQKENI. CDR3 loop: CASSPGLGGTEAFF. DNA of the CDR3: TGTGCCAGCTCACCAGGGCTCGGGGGCACTGAAGCTTTCTTT. Together with reference TRBV18 and TRBJ1-1, the CDR3 gives the full variable domain: NAGVMQNPRHLVRRRGQEARLRCSPMKGHSHVYWYRQLPEEGLKFMVYLQKENIIDESGMPKERFSAEFPKEGPSILRIQQVVRGDSAAYFCASSPGLGGTEAFFGQGTRLTVV.

The CDR3 is CASSQLGTGEYEQYF. CDR3 bases: TGTGCCAGTAGTCAGCTGGGGACAGGGGAATACGAGCAGTACTTC. This rearrangement joins TRBV19 to TRBJ2-5; 10 positions match TRBD1. The better agreement between TRBJ2-7 and the DNA end casts doubt on the J call. The CDR3 loop spans 15 amino acids. The germline V gene has CDR1 LNHDA and CDR2 SQIVND (reference sequence).

V usage is TRBV9 and J usage is TRBJ1-1; D may be TRBD1 (6 bases). The CDR3 has 14 amino acids. Germline CDR1 SGDLS, CDR2 YYNGEE. Trimming took off 3 bases at V and 11 bases at J, with 20 bases between the two ends. CDR3 sequence reads: CASSAGQSAGVAFF. In DNA, the CDR3 is TGTGCCAGCAGCGCAGGACAGTCCGCCGGAGTGGCTTTCTTT.

V is TRBV12-5 and J is TRBJ2-2; a weak D match, TRBD1 (5 bases). Germline CDR1 is LGHNT and CDR2 is FRNRAP. The CDR3 is 16 residues long. Trimming took off 0 bases at V and 2 bases at J, with 10 bases between the two ends. The CDR3 region is CASGLVLQANTGELFF. The CDR3 bases are TGTGCTAGTGGTTTGGTCCTACAGGCTAACACCGGGGAGCTGTTTTTT.

The genes are TRBV21-1 and TRBJ1-4; the table's TRBD1 call for D was not verified on the DNA. TRBV21-1 constitutes a pseudogene. This CDR3 has 17 residues. CDR3 sequence: CASSFRDRGPTNEKLFF. In nucleotides, the CDR3 is TGTGCCAGCAGCTTCCGGGACAGGGGGCCCACTAATGAAAAACTGTTTTTT.

The chain uses TRBV28 and TRBJ1-6; D remains ambiguous. Trimming took 5 bases from V and 14 from J, leaving 16 bases between them. From germline, CDR1 is MDHEN and CDR2 SYDVKM. The CDR3 covers 13 residues. The CDR3 coding sequence is TGTGCCAGCAGTCCACCGGACTTCCCTGCCCTCCACTTT. It encodes CASSPPDFPALHF.

This clone came up a few times. This chain links TRBV6-5 with TRBJ1-2; D uncertain. Germline loops: CDR1 MNHEY, CDR2 SVGAGI. This CDR3 is built from 15 residues. The V end was cut by 10 bases, the J end by 1 base, with 19 bases between. CDR3 protein: CATRDRTEHNYGYTF. DNA of the CDR3: TGTGCCACTCGGGATAGGACCGAACATAACTATGGCTACACCTTC.

The rearrangement uses TRBV28 and TRBJ1-5; 9 bases match TRBD1. The germline V gene encodes CDR1 MDHEN and CDR2 SYDVKM. V was clipped by 2 bases and J by 3 bases; unmatched bases: 17. The CDR3 spans 20 residues. The CDR3 DNA is TGTGCCAGCAGTTTAGAGGGTTGGACAACGGACAGGGGTAACAATCAGCCCCAGCATTTT. This codes for CASSLEGWTTDRGNNQPQHF.

As to this clone: An end of the junction does not agree with germline; a read error may underlie this. The chain employs TRBV5-6 and TRBJ1-2; no definite D call. The CDR3 contains 12 residues. In germline, CDR1 is SGHDT, CDR2 YYEEEE. The CDR3 DNA reads TGTGCCAGCAGAGGTACTAACTATGGCTACCCCTTC. Residues: CASRGTNYGYPF.

This clone was observed a single time. This chain joins TRBV21-1 and TRBJ2-7; the table gives TRBD2 as D, unverified against the DNA. TRBV21-1 is a pseudogene. This CDR3 has 16 amino acids. DNA for the CDR3: TGTGCCAGCAGCAAACATCCGGGACTAGCGGGAGGATCGGAGTACTTC. This gives the protein CASSKHPGLAGGSEYF.

The chain carries TRBV15 and TRBJ1-4, with D possibly matching TRBD1 (6 bases). The germline gives CDR1 LNHNV, CDR2 YYDKDF (reference sequence). V lost 0 bases and J lost 5, with 13 bases in between. The CDR3 is 16 residues long. The CDR3 protein is CATSRDMWTANEKLFF. The CDR3 DNA follows: TGTGCCACCAGCAGAGATATGTGGACAGCGAATGAAAAACTGTTTTTT.

This clone appeared many times. V is TRBV11-1 and J is TRBJ2-5, with 7 positions matching TRBD2. The ends lost 5 bases at V and 5 bases at J; junction bases unmatched: 5. The CDR3 is 13 residues long. CDR1 SGHAT and CDR2 FQDESV come from the germline V gene (reference sequence). The CDR3 DNA sequence: TGTGCCAGCAGCCGAGACGGGGGGGAGACCCAGTACTTC. Amino acid sequence: CASSRDGGETQYF.

This chain uses TRBV28 with TRBJ2-5, with TRBD2 identical over 9 bases. CDR3 length: 15 amino acids. Trimming removed 7 bases from V and 0 bases from J; junction bases left unmatched: 6. Germline CDR1 is MDHEN and CDR2 is SYDVKM. The CDR3 DNA reads TGTGCCAGCAAAAAAACTAGCGGGTACCAAGAGACCCAGTACTTC. Residues: CASKKTSGYQETQYF.

The V gene is TRBV11-2, the J gene TRBJ2-5; D remains ambiguous. Trimming shortened V by 3 bases and J by 10 bases, and 15 bases separated the two germline ends. Germline CDR1 and CDR2: SGHAT and FQNNGV. The CDR3 extends over 13 amino acids. CDR3 region: CASSFPGGGDQYF. The CDR3 DNA is TGTGCCAGCAGCTTTCCTGGCGGCGGTGACCAGTACTTC. The full variable domain, completed using reference TRBV11-2 and TRBJ2-5, is EAGVAQSPRYKIIEKRQSVAFWCNPISGHATLYWYQQILGQGPKLLIQFQNNGVVDDSQLPKDRFSAERLKGVDSTLKIQPAKLEDSAVYLCASSFPGGGDQYFGPGTRLLVL.

The J gene is TRBJ2-7, the V gene TRBV7-2; TRBD2 matches 11 bases. Trimming removed 6 bases from V and 1 base from J; junction bases left unmatched: 5. Germline V CDR1 and CDR2: SGHTA, FQGNSA. The CDR3 consists of 15 residues. CDR3 nucleotides: TGTGCCAGCAGTCCCAGACTAGCGGGGTCCTACGAGCAGTACTTC. Amino acids: CASSPRLAGSYEQYF. The whole variable domain, remainder taken from reference TRBV7-2 and TRBJ2-7, is GAGVSQSPSNKVTEKGKDVELRCDPISGHTALYWYRQSLGQGLEFLIYFQGNSAPDKSGLPSDRFSAERTGGSVSTLTIQRTQQEDSAVYLCASSPRLAGSYEQYFGPGTRLTVT.

The CDR3 DNA reads TGTGCCAACACCCCGGGATTAGATGGCTACACCTTC. Amino acids: CANTPGLDGYTF. This sequence joins TRBV6-1 and TRBJ1-2; D not certain. Germline V CDR1 and CDR2: MNHNS, SASEGT. This CDR3 has 12 amino acids. V was shortened by 10 bases and J by 6 bases, with 15 bases between the two germline ends.

The CDR3 spells CASSLVPQGARFTDTQYF. The CDR3 nucleotides read TGCGCCAGCAGCTTGGTTCCCCAAGGGGCCCGTTTCACAGATACGCAGTATTTT. The gene calls are TRBV5-1 and TRBJ2-3, with D possibly matching TRBD1 (5 bases). Trimming cost V 0 bases and J 2 bases, with 19 bases left between them. This CDR3 has 18 residues. Per germline, CDR1 SGHRS and CDR2 YFSETQ.

The V gene is TRBV7-9, the J gene TRBJ2-1; D perhaps matches TRBD2 (6 bases). The CDR3 runs 18 residues. CDR1 is SEHNR, CDR2 FQNEAQ, per germline (reference sequence). Deletions cut 4 bases from V and 0 bases from J, with 19 bases between. The CDR3: CASSSFLWGGVSYNEQFF. CDR3 coding DNA: TGTGCCAGCAGCTCCTTCCTTTGGGGCGGGGTCTCCTACAATGAGCAGTTCTTC. Based on the CDR3 plus reference TRBV7-9 and TRBJ2-1, the full variable domain is DTGVSQNPRHKITKRGQNVTFRCDPISEHNRLYWYRQTLGQGPEFLTYFQNEAQLEKSRLLSDRFSAERPKGSFSTLEIQRTEQGDSAMYLCASSSFLWGGVSYNEQFFGPGTRLTVL.

The chain has TRBV27 and TRBJ2-2, with TRBD2 matching over 8 bases. This CDR3 has 13 residues. Germline lookup yields CDR1 MNHEY and CDR2 SMNVEV (reference sequence). In DNA form, the CDR3 reads TGTATTACTAAGCGGGAGTTCTCGGGGGAGCTGTTTTTT. Amino acids: CITKREFSGELFF.

The chain links TRBV13 to TRBJ2-5, with 12 bases lining up with TRBD2. Germline V gives CDR1 PRHDT, CDR2 FYEKMQ (reference sequence). The V segment lost 0 bases and the J segment 5 bases; nucleotides outside the gene matches: 1. This CDR3 is 15 amino acids long. The CDR3 sequence is CASSLGTSGGETQYF. In nucleotides, the CDR3 is TGTGCCAGCAGCTTAGGGACTAGCGGGGGTGAGACCCAGTACTTC.

The rearrangement links TRBV5-1 to TRBJ2-3, with 7 bases that match TRBD2. V shed 2 bases and J 5 bases; nucleotides not matched to a gene: 11. The CDR3 length is 16 residues. From germline, CDR1 is SGHRS and CDR2 YFSETQ. The CDR3 region has the DNA TGCGCCAGCAGCTTCCCTCTAGAGCGGGGAGGAGATACGCAGTATTTT. It encodes CASSFPLERGGDTQYF.

The chain combines TRBV19 with TRBJ2-7; TRBD1 matches at 9 bases. V trimming: 10 bases; J trimming: 5 bases; junction bases outside the gene matches: 6. The CDR3 loop spans 12 amino acids. Germline loops: CDR1 LNHDA, CDR2 SQIVND (reference sequence). The CDR3 spells CATGDRDDEQYF. CDR3 DNA: TGTGCCACCGGGGACAGGGACGACGAGCAGTACTTC. Full variable domain (missing parts from reference TRBV19 and TRBJ2-7): DGGITQSPKYLFRKEGQNVTLSCEQNLNHDAMYWYRQDPGQGLRLIYYSQIVNDFQKGDIAEGYSVSREKKESFPLTVTSAQKNPTAFYLCATGDRDDEQYFGPGTRLTVT.

The chain is built from TRBV30 and TRBJ2-2; TRBD2 matches at 12 bases. Germline values: CDR1 GTSNPN, CDR2 SVGIG (reference sequence). The CDR3 sequence is 16 residues long. V dropped 0 bases and J dropped 8; count of bases not matched to a gene: 7. In nucleotides, the CDR3 is TGTGCCTGGAGTGTATGGCCTAGCGGGGGGGCTGGGGAGCTGTTTTTT. This encodes CAWSVWPSGGAGELFF.

The chain recombines TRBV6-5 with TRBJ2-2; tentatively, D is TRBD2 (5 bases). CDR3 length: 15 amino acids. With 2 bases removed from V and 6 bases from J, the gap between germline ends came to 13 bases. CDR1 is MNHEY, CDR2 SVGAGI, per germline. CDR3 region: CASSYRVRGSGELFF. Here the CDR3 DNA reads TGTGCCAGCAGTTACAGGGTTAGAGGGTCCGGGGAGCTGTTTTTT.

This rearrangement joins TRBV5-6 to TRBJ2-1; no reliable D call. CDR1 and CDR2 (germline): SGHDT, YYEEEE. The CDR3 is 14 residues long. Trimming removed 0 bases at V and 1 base at J, with 5 bases between. The CDR3 DNA reads as TGTGCCAGCAGCTTGGTCGGGTCCTACAATGAGCAGTTCTTC. Translating gives CASSLVGSYNEQFF. Full variable domain (missing parts from reference TRBV5-6 and TRBJ2-1): DAGVTQSPTHLIKTRGQQVTLRCSPKSGHDTVSWYQQALGQGPQFIFQYYEEEERQRGNFPDRFSGHQFPNYSSELNVNALLLGDSALYLCASSLVGSYNEQFFGPGTRLTVL.

This chain joins TRBV5-4 and TRBJ2-7; D is ambiguous. Germline V gives CDR1 SGHNT, CDR2 YYREEE (reference sequence). The CDR3 totals 13 residues. Deletions cut 1 base from V and 4 bases from J, with 9 bases between. CDR3 nucleotide sequence: TGTGCCAGCAGCTTGTTTCCTAGTTACGAGCAGTACTTC. This gives the protein CASSLFPSYEQYF.

The J gene is TRBJ2-5, the V gene TRBV30, with D tentatively TRBD2 (6 bases). This CDR3 region has 15 residues. Trimming left V 3 bases short and J 5 bases short, with 19 bases between. CDR1 and CDR2 (germline): GTSNPN, SVGIG (reference sequence). CDR3 coding DNA: TGTGCCTGGAGCGGGGACTGGCGAAAGATGGAGACCCAGTACTTC. It yields the protein CAWSGDWRKMETQYF.

This clone has just one count. The chain recombines TRBV28 with TRBJ2-7; the D is unclear. The CDR3 totals 15 residues. The V end lost 2 bases, the J end lost 4 bases, and 15 bases lay between the germline ends. CDR1 is MDHEN and CDR2 is SYDVKM in the germline V gene. The CDR3, as DNA: TGTGCCAGCAGTTTAACCACCTTAGTTGCGTACGAGCAGTACTTC. The encoded protein is CASSLTTLVAYEQYF.

The chain is built from TRBV11-3 and TRBJ2-1, with TRBD2 as a possible D gene (7 bases). The V end lost 1 base, the J end lost 5 bases, and 12 bases lay between the germline ends. The CDR3 length is 15 residues. Germline CDR1 SGHNT, CDR2 YENEEA. For the CDR3, the DNA is TGTGCCAGCAGCTTAGGGGGGGGCGGACACAATGAGCAGTTCTTC. Translated, it gives CASSLGGGGHNEQFF.

CDR3 coding DNA: TGTGCCAGCAGCTTAGACAGTATTAGCACAGATACGCAGTATTTT. Translated: CASSLDSISTDTQYF. The rearrangement uses TRBV7-9 and TRBJ2-3; D gene ambiguous. Trimming cost V 1 base and J 0 bases, with 8 bases left between them. The CDR3 extends over 15 amino acids. From germline, CDR1 is SEHNR and CDR2 FQNEAQ (reference sequence).